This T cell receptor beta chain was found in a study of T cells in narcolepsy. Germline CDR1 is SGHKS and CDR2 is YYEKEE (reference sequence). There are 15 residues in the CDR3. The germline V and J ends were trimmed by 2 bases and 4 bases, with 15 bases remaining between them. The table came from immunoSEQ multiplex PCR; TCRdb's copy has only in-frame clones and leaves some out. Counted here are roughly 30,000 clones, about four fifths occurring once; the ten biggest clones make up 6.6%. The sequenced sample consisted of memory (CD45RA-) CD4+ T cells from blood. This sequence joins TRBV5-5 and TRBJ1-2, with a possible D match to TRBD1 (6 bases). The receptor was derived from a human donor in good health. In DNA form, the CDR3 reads TGTGCCAGCAGCTTAGGCCACAGGGAAACCTATGGCTACACCTTC. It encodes CASSLGHRETYGYTF.